The 23 T cell receptor beta chains listed next were all sequenced from one sample in a study of cytomegalovirus exposure and HLA in healthy donors. Using immunoSEQ multiplex PCR, the repertoire was profiled, and TCRdb retains in-frame clones only, with some absent. There are over 250,000 clones in the sample; around 85% occur only once, and 0.9% to 1.1% lies in the top ten. Sequenced material: PBMCs. Every receptor here comes from a woman under 30 in good health and CMV-seronegative.

This clone was seen a few times. Here the CDR3 DNA reads TGCGCCAGCAGGGACAGTTCTGGAAACACCATATATTTT. It specifies CASRDSSGNTIYF. This chain links TRBV10-2 with TRBJ1-3, with a weak D call TRBD1 (6 bases). The germline V and J ends were trimmed by 6 bases and 1 base, with 7 bases remaining between them. CDR1 WSHSY and CDR2 SAAADI come from the germline V gene. This CDR3 spans 13 amino acids.

This chain links TRBV7-3 with TRBJ2-5; 7 bases are shared with TRBD2. The J segment lost 7 bases and the V segment lost 5 bases, leaving 13 bases of the junction unmatched. Per germline, CDR1 SGHTA and CDR2 FQGTGA. This CDR3 is built from 15 residues. The CDR3 DNA reads TGTGCCAGCAGCCCTTTAGCGGGCCAACTAGGGACCCAGTACTTC. The encoded protein is CASSPLAGQLGTQYF.

The V call is TRBV6-1, the J call TRBJ1-4, with 8 bases that match TRBD1. The CDR3 is 15 amino acids. Trimming cost V 2 bases and J 8 bases; bases outside gene matches: 7. Germline V gene lookup returns CDR1 MNHNS and CDR2 SASEGT. The CDR3 DNA follows: TGTGCCAGCAGTGAACGAAGGACAGGGAGCGAAAAACTGTTTTTT. Amino acid sequence: CASSERRTGSEKLFF.

The chain has TRBV4-1 and TRBJ2-6; 7 bases agree with TRBD1. Germline V gene data show CDR1 as MGHRA and CDR2 as YSYEKL. The CDR3 has 16 residues. The V gene end was trimmed by 6 bases and the J gene end by 1 base; junction bases not matched to a gene: 6. CDR3 DNA: TGCGCCAGCAGGGCGACAGGGTTGTCTGGGGCCAACGTCCTGACTTTC. Its protein product is CASRATGLSGANVLTF.

The chain links TRBV10-1 to TRBJ2-7; D possibly corresponds to TRBD1 (6 bases). The germline CDR1 and CDR2 sequences are WNHNN and SYGVQD (reference sequence). CDR3 length equals 15 residues. Trimming left V 2 bases short and J 6 bases short, with 17 bases between. CDR3 bases: TGCGCCAGCAGTGAGATTGGTTGGGGGACATGCGAGCAGTACTTC. It yields the protein CASSEIGWGTCEQYF.

This chain uses TRBV27 with TRBJ2-7; 8 bases agree with TRBD1. The V segment lost 6 bases and the J segment 4 bases; nucleotides outside the gene matches: 11. Germline V gene lookup returns CDR1 MNHEY and CDR2 SMNVEV (reference sequence). The length of the CDR3 is 15 residues. The CDR3 DNA reads as TGTGCCAGCAGACCCGGACAGGGCTCCTTTTACGAGCAGTACTTC. It is translated as CASRPGQGSFYEQYF.

The rearrangement uses TRBV30 and TRBJ1-1; D call uncertain. Per the germline V gene, CDR1 is GTSNPN and CDR2 is SVGIG (reference sequence). CDR3 size: 12 residues. The V end lost 5 bases, the J end lost 6 bases, and 13 bases lay between the germline ends. The CDR3 is CAWGRAISEAFF. CDR3 nucleotides: TGTGCCTGGGGGAGGGCTATTTCTGAAGCTTTCTTT. The full variable domain, with the rest looked up from reference TRBV30 and TRBJ1-1, is SQTIHQWPATLVQPVGSPLSLECTVEGTSNPNLYWYRQAAGRGLQLLFYSVGIGQISSEVPQNLSASRPQDRQFILSSKKLLLSDSGFYLCAWGRAISEAFFGQGTRLTVV.

The table lists this clone with a few counts. The genes are TRBV4-1 and TRBJ1-2, with 11 bases matching TRBD1. Germline V CDR1 and CDR2: MGHRA, YSYEKL. The junction had 5 bases not matched to a gene; V was cut back by 6 bases and J by 8 bases. CDR3 length: 13 residues. This CDR3 is CASRRTGGAGYTF. Here the CDR3 DNA reads TGCGCCAGCAGACGGACAGGGGGCGCGGGCTACACCTTC.

With respect to this clone: A read error may be the cause here, since a much bigger clone is one base away. This chain connects TRBV9 to TRBJ1-1; TRBD1 aligns across 7 bases. Looked up from germline, CDR1 is SGDLS and CDR2 is YYNGEE. There are 14 residues in the CDR3. After removal of 4 bases from V and 0 bases from J, the junction contained 3 bases not matched to a gene. The CDR3 protein is CASSLTGMNTEAFF. The CDR3 coding sequence is TGTGCCAGCAGCCTGACAGGGATGAACACTGAAGCTTTCTTT.

This chain uses TRBV9 with TRBJ2-3; 11 positions match TRBD2. V shed 0 bases, J shed 10 bases, and the junction held 13 bases outside the gene matches. This CDR3 spans 17 amino acids. CDR1 SGDLS and CDR2 YYNGEE come from the germline V gene. CDR3 coding DNA: TGTGCCAGCAGCGTAGCTACGGGACTAGCGGCCTCGGCATCGCAGTATTTT. It codes for CASSVATGLAASASQYF.

The V call is TRBV20-1, the J call TRBJ1-1; the D gene is possibly TRBD1 (6 bases). Germline V gene sequence: CDR1 DFQATT, CDR2 SNEGSKA (reference sequence). The CDR3 contains 11 residues. The V gene lost 8 bases and the J gene lost 11 bases, with 18 bases spanning the gap. The chain's CDR3 is CSPWGGARAFF. As DNA, the CDR3 is TGCAGTCCATGGGGGGGGGCCAGGGCTTTCTTT.

The chain couples TRBV28 to TRBJ2-1; 11 positions agree with TRBD2. This CDR3 has 19 amino acids. The junction had 13 bases not matched to a gene; V was cut back by 4 bases and J by 2 bases. The germline V gene has CDR1 MDHEN and CDR2 SYDVKM. In nucleotides, the CDR3 is TGTGCCAGCAGTTCCCGAGGAAGACTAGCGGGAAACGCCTACAATGAGCAGTTCTTC. Protein product: CASSSRGRLAGNAYNEQFF.

DNA of the CDR3: TGTGCCAGTATGCAGCCAGGCCCACAGTATAGCAATCAGCCCCAGCATTTT. This translates into CASMQPGPQYSNQPQHF. V gene TRBV19 combines with J gene TRBJ1-5; D is unresolved. Deletions cut 7 bases from V and 0 bases from J, with 19 bases between. The CDR3 consists of 17 residues. The V gene's germline CDR1 is LNHDA and CDR2 SQIVND (reference sequence). Full variable domain (missing parts from reference TRBV19 and TRBJ1-5): DGGITQSPKYLFRKEGQNVTLSCEQNLNHDAMYWYRQDPGQGLRLIYYSQIVNDFQKGDIAEGYSVSREKKESFPLTVTSAQKNPTAFYLCASMQPGPQYSNQPQHFGDGTRLSIL.

This clone has only a few counts. The chain couples TRBV4-2 to TRBJ1-5; maybe TRBD1 (5 bases). The germline V gene has CDR1 LGHNA and CDR2 YNFKEQ. This CDR3 comprises 16 residues. With 0 bases removed from V and 2 bases from J, the gap between germline ends came to 11 bases. The CDR3 coding sequence is TGTGCCAGCAGCCAAGATGGGGGGGTCGGCAATCAGCCCCAGCATTTT. This gives the protein CASSQDGGVGNQPQHF.

This chain uses TRBV4-2 with TRBJ1-2; the match to TRBD1 covers 7 bases. The junction had 12 bases not matched to a gene; V was cut back by 6 bases and J by 2 bases. The germline gives CDR1 LGHNA, CDR2 YNFKEQ. This CDR3 has 16 residues. The CDR3 sequence: CASRGGQERLNYGYTF. DNA of the CDR3: TGTGCCAGCAGGGGAGGACAGGAGAGACTCAACTATGGCTACACCTTC.

The genes are TRBV19 and TRBJ2-7; the match to TRBD1 covers 8 bases. The CDR3 is 14 amino acids. The V and J ends lost 6 bases and 1 base, in that order; junction bases with no gene match: 5. Germline V lookup: CDR1 LNHDA, CDR2 SQIVND (reference sequence). CDR3 bases: TGTGCCAGTAGAAGGACAGGGATTTCCTACGAGCAGTACTTC. Encoded protein: CASRRTGISYEQYF.

The table lists this clone with a count of one. The gene calls are TRBV6-6 and TRBJ2-7; 9 bases agree with TRBD2. Germline assignment: CDR1 MNHNY and CDR2 SVGAGI (reference sequence). Losses at the gene ends were 2 bases for V and 2 bases for J; bases not matched to a gene: 4. The CDR3 runs to 15 residues. This CDR3 is CASSYEASGAYEQYF. The CDR3 DNA follows: TGTGCCAGCAGTTACGAGGCTAGCGGGGCCTACGAGCAGTACTTC.

The chain recombines TRBV14 with TRBJ2-7, with D unresolved. The CDR3 extends over 12 amino acids. Germline V gene data show CDR1 as SGHDN and CDR2 as FVKESK. V gave up 3 bases and J gave up 4 bases, with 7 bases separating them. In nucleotides, the CDR3 is TGTGCCAGCAGCCAGTCCCTTTACGAGCAGTACTTC. Amino acids: CASSQSLYEQYF. Combining the CDR3 with reference TRBV14 and TRBJ2-7 gives the whole variable domain EAGVTQFPSHSVIEKGQTVTLRCDPISGHDNLYWYRRVMGKEIKFLLHFVKESKQDESGMPNNRFLAERTGGTYSTLKVQPAELEDSGVYFCASSQSLYEQYFGPGTRLTVT.

The CDR3 protein is CASSPPTRARNTEAFF. CDR3 bases: TGTGCCAGCAGTCCGCCGACGAGGGCGCGAAACACTGAAGCTTTCTTT. The V gene is TRBV28, the J gene TRBJ1-1; no definite D call. CDR3 size: 16 residues. The germline V and J ends were trimmed by 5 bases and 2 bases, with 18 bases remaining between them. The germline CDR1 and CDR2 sequences are MDHEN and SYDVKM.

This chain links TRBV27 with TRBJ1-2, with 10 nucleotides matching TRBD1. V was pared by 6 bases and J by 3 bases, with 10 bases of the junction left unmatched. The CDR3 runs 16 residues. The V gene's germline CDR1 is MNHEY and CDR2 SMNVEV (reference sequence). In nucleotides, the CDR3 is TGTGCCAGCAGAGGGACAGGGGTGAACTCGGACTATGGCTACACCTTC. This gives the protein CASRGTGVNSDYGYTF.

This sequence joins TRBV5-1 and TRBJ1-2; D is possibly TRBD1 (6 bases). There are 13 residues in the CDR3. The germline CDR1 and CDR2 sequences are SGHRS and YFSETQ. V was clipped by 7 bases and J by 8 bases, with 18 bases between them. CDR3 bases: TGCGCCAGCCGTTCGCAGGGGAGTGAGGGCTACACCTTC. It yields the protein CASRSQGSEGYTF.

The V gene is TRBV16, the J gene TRBJ1-1; D possibly corresponds to TRBD1 (5 bases). V was trimmed by 5 bases and J by 3 bases, leaving 16 bases between them. CDR1 KGHSY and CDR2 FQNENV come from the germline V gene. This CDR3 is 15 amino acids long. CDR3 sequence reads: CASSWGRGSDTEAFF. The CDR3 DNA is TGTGCCAGCAGCTGGGGTAGGGGCTCGGACACTGAAGCTTTCTTT.

The chain links TRBV5-1 to TRBJ1-5, with 9 bases fitting TRBD1. CDR3 length: 15 residues. The junction had 3 bases not matched to a gene; V was cut back by 0 bases and J by 5 bases. Germline loops: CDR1 SGHRS, CDR2 YFSETQ. The CDR3 DNA follows: TGCGCCAGCAGCTTGGGGACAGGGGTCTATCAGCCCCAGCATTTT. Its translation is CASSLGTGVYQPQHF.